This is a list of T cell receptor beta chains from one sample in a study of shared clonotypes between healthy human individuals. Sequencing used immunoSEQ multiplex PCR; TCRdb keeps in-frame clones, though not all of them. In the table there are 2 million or so clones, around 96% of which are singletons. Sequenced sample: naive CD8+ T cells sorted from blood. These receptors originate from a man younger than 30 in good health. Both conserved end residues are part of each CDR3. The D gene is left open where the match is weak. Rows give clone size only sometimes, using once, few, many, or a class for an expanded clone.

v_call: TRBV9; clone_size: once; d_call: NA; j_call: TRBJ2-7; cdr3_nt: TGTGCCAGCAATCCTGGGGGATCCTACGAGCAGTACTTC; cdr3_aa: CASNPGGSYEQYF
v_call: TRBV27; clone_size: NA; d_call: NA; j_call: TRBJ2-7; cdr3_nt: TGTGCCAGCAGTTTAGACGGGACGACCGAGCAGTACTTC; cdr3_aa: CASSLDGTTEQYF
v_call: TRBV7-9; clone_size: NA; d_call: NA; j_call: TRBJ2-1; cdr3_nt: TGTGCCAGCAGACGAGAGAACAATGAGCAGTTCTTC; cdr3_aa: CASRRENNEQFF
v_call: TRBV11-2; clone_size: NA; d_call: TRBD1; j_call: TRBJ2-7; cdr3_nt: TGTGCCAGCAGCTTAGAACAGGGGGCTCTCTACGAGCAGTACTTC; cdr3_aa: CASSLEQGALYEQYF
v_call: TRBV5-1; clone_size: NA; d_call: NA; j_call: TRBJ2-6; cdr3_nt: TGCGCCAGCAGCGGGGATGAGGCGTCGAGGGCCAACGTCCTGACTTTC; cdr3_aa: CASSGDEASRANVLTF
v_call: TRBV5-4; clone_size: NA; d_call: TRBD1; j_call: TRBJ2-7; cdr3_nt: TGTGCCAGCAGCGAGGACAGGGGGCACGAGCAGTACTTC; cdr3_aa: CASSEDRGHEQYF
v_call: TRBV11-2; clone_size: NA; d_call: TRBD1; j_call: TRBJ2-3; cdr3_nt: TGTGCCAGCAGCTCCGGGACAGGGTTCGCAGATACGCAGTATTTT; cdr3_aa: CASSSGTGFADTQYF
v_call: TRBV10-3; clone_size: NA; d_call: TRBD1; j_call: TRBJ2-5; cdr3_nt: TGTGCCATCCGAGACAGGGGAGAGACCCAGTACTTC; cdr3_aa: CAIRDRGETQYF
v_call: TRBV13; clone_size: NA; d_call: NA; j_call: TRBJ2-7; cdr3_nt: TGTGCCAGCAGTATGGAATCCTACGAGCAGTACTTC; cdr3_aa: CASSMESYEQYF
v_call: TRBV11-2; clone_size: NA; d_call: NA; j_call: TRBJ2-1; cdr3_nt: TGTGCCAGCAGCTTAAACGGGGCTGAGCAGTTCTTC; cdr3_aa: CASSLNGAEQFF
v_call: TRBV6-5; clone_size: NA; d_call: NA; j_call: TRBJ1-2; cdr3_nt: TGTGCCAGCAGTGGGCAGGGGTACTATGGCTACACCTTC; cdr3_aa: CASSGQGYYGYTF
v_call: TRBV20-1; clone_size: NA; d_call: NA; j_call: TRBJ2-7; cdr3_nt: TGCAGTGGCCCAAAGAGCGAGCAGTACTTC; cdr3_aa: CSGPKSEQYF
v_call: TRBV4-1; clone_size: NA; d_call: NA; j_call: TRBJ1-1; cdr3_nt: TGCGCCAGCAGCCCTCCGAACACTGAAGCTTTCTTT; cdr3_aa: CASSPPNTEAFF
v_call: TRBV7-9; clone_size: NA; d_call: NA; j_call: TRBJ1-1; cdr3_nt: TGTGCCAGCAGCTTAGGTACGCAGGGCCCGAACACTGAAGCTTTCTTT; cdr3_aa: CASSLGTQGPNTEAFF
v_call: TRBV19; clone_size: NA; d_call: NA; j_call: TRBJ1-2; cdr3_nt: TGTGCCAGTAGTATAGATCTGGAGTACTCTAACTATGGCTACACCTTC; cdr3_aa: CASSIDLEYSNYGYTF
v_call: TRBV2; clone_size: NA; d_call: TRBD2; j_call: TRBJ2-7; cdr3_nt: TGTGCCAGCAGGGGACCGGGACTAGCATTATCCTACGAGCAGTACTTC; cdr3_aa: CASRGPGLALSYEQYF
v_call: TRBV9; clone_size: NA; d_call: NA; j_call: TRBJ1-5; cdr3_nt: TGTGCCAGCAGCGTATGGGGCGGCTTAAATCAGCCCCAGCATTTT; cdr3_aa: CASSVWGGLNQPQHF
v_call: TRBV10-2; clone_size: NA; d_call: NA; j_call: TRBJ2-5; cdr3_nt: TGCGCCAGCAGTTCTTGGGACGTTTATGAGACCCAGTACTTC; cdr3_aa: CASSSWDVYETQYF
v_call: TRBV13; clone_size: NA; d_call: TRBD1; j_call: TRBJ2-5; cdr3_nt: TGTGCCAGCAGCCCAAGACCGGGACAGGTAAAAGAGACCCAGTACTTC; cdr3_aa: CASSPRPGQVKETQYF
v_call: TRBV19; clone_size: NA; d_call: NA; j_call: TRBJ1-6; cdr3_nt: TGTGCCAGTAGTGCCTCTGGGGGGATCGGTTCACCCCTCCACTTT; cdr3_aa: CASSASGGIGSPLHF
v_call: TRBV14; clone_size: NA; d_call: TRBD1; j_call: TRBJ2-7; cdr3_nt: TGTGCCAGCAGTTCACAGGGGCGCTACGAGCAGTACTTC; cdr3_aa: CASSSQGRYEQYF
v_call: TRBV7-9; clone_size: NA; d_call: TRBD2; j_call: TRBJ2-3; cdr3_nt: TGTGCCAGCAGGAAGGGGACTAGCGGGGACTATACGCAGTATTTT; cdr3_aa: CASRKGTSGDYTQYF